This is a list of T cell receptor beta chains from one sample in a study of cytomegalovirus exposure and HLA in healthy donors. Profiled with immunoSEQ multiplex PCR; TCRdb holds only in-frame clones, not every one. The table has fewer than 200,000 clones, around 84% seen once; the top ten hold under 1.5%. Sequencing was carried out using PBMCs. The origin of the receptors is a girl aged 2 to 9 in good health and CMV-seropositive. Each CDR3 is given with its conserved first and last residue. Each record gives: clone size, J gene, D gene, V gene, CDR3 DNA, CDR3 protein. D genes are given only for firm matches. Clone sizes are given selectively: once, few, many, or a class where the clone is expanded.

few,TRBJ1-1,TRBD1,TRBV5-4,TGTGCCAGCGGGGCAGGGGGCGCGGTCACTGAAGCTTTCTTT,CASGAGGAVTEAFF
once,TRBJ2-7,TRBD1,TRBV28,TGTGCCAGTCGAGAGGGACAGAAAAAATACGAGCAGTACTTC,CASREGQKKYEQYF
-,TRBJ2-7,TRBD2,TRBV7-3,TGTGCCAGCAGCCCCAGGGGGGCGGGAGGGCCGTACGAGCAGTACTTC,CASSPRGAGGPYEQYF
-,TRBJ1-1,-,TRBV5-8,TGTGCCAGCAGCTTGGGAACAGGGATCACTGAAGCTTTCTTT,CASSLGTGITEAFF
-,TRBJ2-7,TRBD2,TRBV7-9,TGTGCCAGCAGCTCCACACCGGGAGGCCCTCCCTACGAGCAGTACTTC,CASSSTPGGPPYEQYF
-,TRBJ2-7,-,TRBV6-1,TGTGCCAGCAGTGAAGGGGCAGGGCCCTACGAGCAGTACTTC,CASSEGAGPYEQYF
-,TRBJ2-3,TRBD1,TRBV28,TGTGCCAGCAGTCCACAGGGGGCCGACCTCACAGATACGCAGTATTTT,CASSPQGADLTDTQYF
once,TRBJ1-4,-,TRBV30,TGTGCCTGGACCTCTAAACAGGTAGTAAAACTGTTTTTT,CAWTSKQVVKLFF
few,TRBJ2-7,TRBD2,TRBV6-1,TGTGCCAGTAGCGGGAGTTATTTCTACGAGCAGTACTTC,CASSGSYFYEQYF
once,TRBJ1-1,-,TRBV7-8,TGTGCCAGCAGCTTAGGGGCCACTGAAGCTTTCTTT,CASSLGATEAFF
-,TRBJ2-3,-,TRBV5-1,TGCGCCAGCAGCTTGGGGGTGGGAGGCGCAGATACGCAGTATTTT,CASSLGVGGADTQYF
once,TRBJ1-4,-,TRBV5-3,TGTGCCAGAAGCTTGAAGTGGTCAGGGGTAGAAGAAAAACTGTTTTTT,CARSLKWSGVEEKLFF
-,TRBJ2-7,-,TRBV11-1,TGTGCCAGCAGCTCTCCTCCGGACATACACGCTTCCTACGAGCAGTACTTC,CASSSPPDIHASYEQYF
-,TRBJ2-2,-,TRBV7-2,TGTGCCAGCAGCCCCTATAACACCGGGGAGCTGTTTTTT,CASSPYNTGELFF
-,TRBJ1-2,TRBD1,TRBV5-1,TGCGCCAGCAGCTTGAGGTCACAGGGGGATGGCTACACCTTC,CASSLRSQGDGYTF
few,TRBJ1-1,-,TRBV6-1,TGTGCCAGCAGTGCAGTTGACAGCTCCTGGGTAGCTTTCTTT,CASSAVDSSWVAFF
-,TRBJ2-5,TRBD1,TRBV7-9,TGTGCCAGCAGCCGACAGGCCAGGGACAGGGGAGAGACCCAGTACTTC,CASSRQARDRGETQYF
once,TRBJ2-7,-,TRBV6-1,TGTGCCAGCAGTGAAGCAGGGGCTGCTACCTACGAGCAGTACTTC,CASSEAGAATYEQYF
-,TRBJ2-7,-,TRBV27,TGTGCCAGCAGGTCACAGGGAAGGATTATACCCTACGAGCAGTACTTC,CASRSQGRIIPYEQYF
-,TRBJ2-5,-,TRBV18,TGTGCCAGCTCACCCCGGGAGACCCAGTACTTC,CASSPRETQYF
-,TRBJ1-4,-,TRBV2,TGTGCCAGCACAGGGATCCCTGAAAAACTGTTTTTT,CASTGIPEKLFF
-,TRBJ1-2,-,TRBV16,TGTGCCAGCAGCCAATTTGAAGACGGGAACTATGGCTACACCTTC,CASSQFEDGNYGYTF
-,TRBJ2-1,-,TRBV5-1,TGCGCCAGCAGCAAGTGGGACAAGGGGCAGTTCTTC,CASSKWDKGQFF
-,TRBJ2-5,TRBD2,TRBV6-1,TGTGCCAGCAGTGAACTAGCGGGGCAACAAGAGACCCAGTACTTC,CASSELAGQQETQYF
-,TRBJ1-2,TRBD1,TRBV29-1,TGCAGCTTCGATTCGGGACAGGGGAACTATGGCTACACCTTC,CSFDSGQGNYGYTF
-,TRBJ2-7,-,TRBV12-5,TGTGCTAGTGGCCGAACATACGAGCAGTACTTC,CASGRTYEQYF
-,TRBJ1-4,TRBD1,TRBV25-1,TGTGCCAGCAGTGACCGGACAGGGGTGGCGGAAAAACTGTTTTTT,CASSDRTGVAEKLFF
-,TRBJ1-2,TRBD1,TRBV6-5,TGTGCCAGCAGTTCTAGGGGACAGGGTGGGCCCTATGGCTACACCTTC,CASSSRGQGGPYGYTF
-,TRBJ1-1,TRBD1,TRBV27,TGTGCCAGCAGCCTTACAGGGGTCACTGAAGCTTTCTTT,CASSLTGVTEAFF
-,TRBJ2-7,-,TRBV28,TGTGCCAGCAGTCCGAGGGACTTGTACAAATACGAGCAGTACTTC,CASSPRDLYKYEQYF
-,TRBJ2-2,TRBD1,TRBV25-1,TGTGCCAGCAGACGGTGGGGGGGACAGGGGAACACCGGGGAGCTGTTTTTT,CASRRWGGQGNTGELFF
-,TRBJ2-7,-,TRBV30,TGTGCCTGGAGACGGGGAGCTTATGCCCTATCCTACGAGCAGTACTTC,CAWRRGAYALSYEQYF
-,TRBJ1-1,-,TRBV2,TGTGCCAGCAGCGATAGGGGGAGAATGAACACTGAAGCTTTCTTT,CASSDRGRMNTEAFF
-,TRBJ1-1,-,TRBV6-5,TGTGCCAGCAGTTACGGTGGGGAGGGGGACACTGAAGCTTTCTTT,CASSYGGEGDTEAFF
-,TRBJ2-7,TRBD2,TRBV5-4,TGTGCCAGCAGCTTGATGGAGCGGGGCTACTACGAGCAGTACTTC,CASSLMERGYYEQYF
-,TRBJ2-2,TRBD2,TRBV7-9,TGTGCCAGCAGTACTCAACGCGGGAGTTGGGATAACACCGGGGAGCTGTTTTTT,CASSTQRGSWDNTGELFF
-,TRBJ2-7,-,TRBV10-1,TGCGCCAGCAGTGTTGCGGCTCGGGAGCAGTACTTC,CASSVAAREQYF
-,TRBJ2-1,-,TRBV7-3,TGTGCCAGCAGCGCCCGGGTTAGAAGTCCCGACAATGAGCAGTTCTTC,CASSARVRSPDNEQFF
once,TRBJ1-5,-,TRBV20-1,TGCAGTGCTAGAGACAAGCCCCAGCATTTT,CSARDKPQHF
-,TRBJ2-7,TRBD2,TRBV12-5,TGTGCTAGTGGTTTGGGACTAGCGGGAGGCGAGCAGTACTTC,CASGLGLAGGEQYF
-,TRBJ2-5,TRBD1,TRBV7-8,TGTGCCAGCAGCCCAGGGCCCGGGACAGGACAAGAGACCCAGTACTTC,CASSPGPGTGQETQYF
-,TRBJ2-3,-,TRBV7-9,TGTGCCAGCAGCGGAGGGGAGTTTAGCACAGATACGCAGTATTTT,CASSGGEFSTDTQYF
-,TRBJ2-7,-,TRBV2,TGTGCCAGCCTGACTAGTGGTTCCTACGAGCAGTACTTC,CASLTSGSYEQYF
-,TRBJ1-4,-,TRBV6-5,TGTGCCAGCAGTTACTCGCGCGGGGGTAATGAAAAACTGTTTTTT,CASSYSRGGNEKLFF
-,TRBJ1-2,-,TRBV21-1,TGTGCCAGCAGCAAAAGAGGCAGGGGTTTATCGTACGGCTACACCTTC,CASSKRGRGLSYGYTF
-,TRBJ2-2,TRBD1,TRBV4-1,TGCGCCAGCAGCTGGACAGGGTCCGGGGAGCTGTTTTTT,CASSWTGSGELFF
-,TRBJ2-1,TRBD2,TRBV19,TGTGCCAGTAGTATAGTGGCGGGAGAGTATGAGCAGTTCTTC,CASSIVAGEYEQFF
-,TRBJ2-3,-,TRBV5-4,TGTGCCAGCAGCCCAAGGACACGCACAGATACGCAGTATTTT,CASSPRTRTDTQYF
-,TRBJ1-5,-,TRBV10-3,TGTGCCATCTGTGGGGACATCAATCAGCCCCAGCATTTT,CAICGDINQPQHF
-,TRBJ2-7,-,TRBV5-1,TGCGCCAGCAGCCCTGGAGGGACCCGGACCTACGAACAGTACTTC,CASSPGGTRTYEQYF
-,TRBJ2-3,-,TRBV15,TGTGCCACCAGCAGAGATCTACGGTACACAGATACGCAGTATTTT,CATSRDLRYTDTQYF
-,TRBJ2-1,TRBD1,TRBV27,TGTGCCAGCAGCTCAGACAGGGGGAGTTTTGAGCAGTTCTTC,CASSSDRGSFEQFF